This TCR beta chain was captured by sequencing in a study of identical twins. The CDR3 has 15 amino acids. The germline V gene has CDR1 KGHSH and CDR2 LQKENI. Trimming took 2 bases from V and 3 from J; bases not matched to a gene: 5. Findings of the study overall: Out-of-frame alpha sequences common to twins exhibited a surplus of low generation probability. Out-of-frame beta chain sequences displayed weaker excess sharing between twins.

The authors used template switching to add a universal primer site and gave cDNA unique molecular identifiers. TCRdb processed the 5' RACE reads anew with MiXCR; each CDR3 protein has one entry. The sample yields around 230,000 distinct CDR3 sequences, roughly 7.1% seen once. With regard to this clonotype: Its antigen is not identified.

The sample was also linked to a second study, of T cells expressing NK-cell markers. Per that paper: Cells sorted as CD3+CD56+NKG2C+, CD3+CD56+NKG2C- and CD3+CD56-NKG2C+ T cells supplied the TCR beta repertoires.

The chain is built from TRBV18 and TRBJ2-7; 9 bases agree with TRBD1. The clonotype originates from a woman aged 18-29 years in good health. The sequenced material came from CD8+ T cells sorted from blood. CDR3 bases: TGTGCCAGCTCACCAACGGGACAGGGAAACTACGAGCAGTACTTC. Translating gives CASSPTGQGNYEQYF.